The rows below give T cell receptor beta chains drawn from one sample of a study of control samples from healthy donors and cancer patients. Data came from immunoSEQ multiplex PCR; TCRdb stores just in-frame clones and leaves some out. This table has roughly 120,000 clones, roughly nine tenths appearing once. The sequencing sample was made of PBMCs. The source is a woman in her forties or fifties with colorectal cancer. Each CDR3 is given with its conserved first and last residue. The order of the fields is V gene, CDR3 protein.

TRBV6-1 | CASSEAGFWGNQPQHF
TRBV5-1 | CASSPPPGNTEAFF
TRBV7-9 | CASAPGRRITNTEAFF
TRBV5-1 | CASSWDLGNSPLHF
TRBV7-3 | CASSLAGASTDTQYF
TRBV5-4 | CASSLGSGGARETQYF
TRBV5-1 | CASRGAGTYNEQFF
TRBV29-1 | CSVRYSGSADTQYF
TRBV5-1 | CASSGGTVFNTEAFF
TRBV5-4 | CASSLTRYGYTF
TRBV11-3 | CASSRGGATDTQYF
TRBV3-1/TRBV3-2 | CASSRQGRDSPLHF
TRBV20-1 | CSASGPVWGPQHF
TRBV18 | CASSYDTAANYGYTF
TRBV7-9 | CASSSGTSGGYNEQFF
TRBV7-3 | CASSYSPNEQFF
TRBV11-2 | CASSLSPSSSGANVLTF
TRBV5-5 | CASSLVGWDNSGNTIYF
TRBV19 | CASRPGWGITDTQYF
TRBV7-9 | CASSYTVLEAFF
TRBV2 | CASSEGTANTEAFF
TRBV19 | CASSIAGSDYGYTF
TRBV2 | CASSLLAGGTNEQFF
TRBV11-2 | CASSLGGGRSYEQYF
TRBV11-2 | CASSVRWSREKLFF
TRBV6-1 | CASSELGLANEKLFF
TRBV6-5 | CASIRQGQGVDEQFF
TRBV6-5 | CASRAVGTGDTEAFF
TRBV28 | CASSPGQGAVNYGYTF
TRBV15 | CATSRETRQADEQFF
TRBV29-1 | CSVESGNAYGYTF
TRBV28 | CASSPHDENYGYTF